Sequencing of this T cell receptor (beta chain) was carried out in a study of blood T cell repertoires in COVID-19. The CDR3 totals 10 residues. V was shortened by 5 bases and J by 1 base, with 2 bases between the two germline ends. Germline V CDR1 and CDR2: DFQATT, SNEGSKA (reference sequence). Original data processing: Reference gene primer amplification gave estimated nucleated cell counts. Measured with immunoSEQ multiplex PCR; TCRdb has only the in-frame clones, and not every one. V and J calls and clone size come straight from that table; D and trimming were deduced from the DNA. This table holds 120,000 to 150,000 clones, 88% found once.

The TCR sequence derives from a human donor in a cohort sampled during active COVID-19. This rearrangement joins TRBV20-1 to TRBJ2-5, with D unclear. The sequencing input was peripheral blood. CDR3 nucleotides: TGCAGTGCTCTCCAAGAGACCCAGTACTTC. This gives the protein CSALQETQYF.